This T cell receptor beta chain was found in a study of early T cells in non-severe SARS-CoV-2 infection. Study-level background: The study sequenced bulk RNA from unsorted whole blood, with chains unpaired.

Germline V gene lookup returns CDR1 SQVTM and CDR2 ANQGSEA. J was trimmed by 11 bases and V by 7 bases; bases with no gene match: 6. The CDR3 totals 12 residues. Attachment of unique molecular identifiers to individual cDNA molecules was performed. MiXCR, applied by TCRdb to the 5' RACE reads, yields one record per CDR3 protein. The repertoire holds approximately 52,000 distinct CDR3 sequences, with 7% to 9% as singletons. Study-wide findings and caveats: VDJdb-based annotation leaned toward anti-spike CD8 responses and missed private and CD4 specificities.

This clonotype was found many times. Its specificity is unknown. This TCR was recovered from an adult who was a healthcare worker with PCR-confirmed SARS-CoV-2 infection or an uninfected control (not recorded which). The V call is TRBV29-1, the J call TRBJ2-7, with 15 bases lining up with TRBD2. Sequencing was done on a sample of whole blood. The CDR3 DNA reads as TGCAGCGCGGGACTAGCGGGAGGTGAAAAGTACTTC. Its translation: CSAGLAGGEKYF.